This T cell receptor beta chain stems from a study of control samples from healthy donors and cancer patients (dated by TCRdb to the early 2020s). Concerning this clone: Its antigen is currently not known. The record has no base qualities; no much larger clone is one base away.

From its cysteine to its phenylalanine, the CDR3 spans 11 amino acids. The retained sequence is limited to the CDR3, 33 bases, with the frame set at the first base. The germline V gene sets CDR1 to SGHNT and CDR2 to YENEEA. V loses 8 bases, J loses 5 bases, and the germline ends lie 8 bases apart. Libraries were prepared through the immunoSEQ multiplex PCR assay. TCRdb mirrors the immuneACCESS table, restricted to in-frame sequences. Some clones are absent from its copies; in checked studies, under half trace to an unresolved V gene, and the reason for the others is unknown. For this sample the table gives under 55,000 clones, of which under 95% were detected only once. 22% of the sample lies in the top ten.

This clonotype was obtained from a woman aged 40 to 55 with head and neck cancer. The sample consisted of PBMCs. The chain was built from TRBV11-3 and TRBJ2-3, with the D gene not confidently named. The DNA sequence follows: TGTGCCAGCGGAGCCGGAGATACGCAGTATTTT. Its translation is CASGAGDTQYF.